These T cell receptor beta chains were read from a single sample in a study of blood T cell repertoires in COVID-19. The assay was immunoSEQ multiplex PCR, and TCRdb's table has in-frame clones only and misses some. The table lists about 200,000 clones, nearly 90% of them singletons, with 3.5% to 4.5% in the top ten. The sample comprised PBMCs or T cells enriched from blood (not recorded which). These receptor sequences come from a woman younger than 45 with acute COVID-19. Both conserved end residues are part of each CDR3. D genes are given only for firm matches. The size field is filled for only some rows; it gives once, few, many or a size class.

D | J | V | size | DNA | CDR3
- | TRBJ1-6 | TRBV5-1 | - | TGCGCCAGCAGCTTGTCTCATAGCTCCTATAATTCACCCCTCCACTTT | CASSLSHSSYNSPLHF
- | TRBJ2-1 | TRBV4-3 | once | TGCGCCAGCAGCCAATCACTCGGAGGTCTGTTCTTC | CASSQSLGGLFF
- | TRBJ2-3 | TRBV12-3/TRBV12-4 | - | TGTGCCAGCAGCGCAGGGACAACAGATACGCAGTATTTT | CASSAGTTDTQYF
- | TRBJ1-2 | TRBV18 | - | TGTGCCAGCTCACCACAGGGGCTGGGTGGCTACACCTTC | CASSPQGLGGYTF
TRBD2 | TRBJ2-3 | TRBV28 | - | TGTGCCAGCACCAGCGGGGGGGCCTTCCGCACAGATACGCAGTATTTT | CASTSGGAFRTDTQYF
TRBD1 | TRBJ1-2 | TRBV6-5 | - | TGTGCCAGCACGTCACCGACAGGGGGCACCCTCTTC | CASTSPTGGTLF
TRBD1 | TRBJ1-2 | TRBV18 | once | TGTGCCAGCTCACCCCTACAGGGGGCTGACTATGGCTACACCTTC | CASSPLQGADYGYTF
- | TRBJ1-1 | TRBV3-1/TRBV3-2 | - | TGTGCCAGCAGCCAAGGGGGGCACGCCACTGAAGCTTTCTTT | CASSQGGHATEAFF
TRBD1 | TRBJ1-1 | TRBV27 | - | TGTGCCAGCAGTCAACAGGGGACTAGCACTGAAGCTTTCTTT | CASSQQGTSTEAFF
- | TRBJ1-5 | TRBV27 | once | TGTGCCAGCAGTGACTCGTCGGCCGCCGGAGTCTATCAGCCCCAGCATTTT | CASSDSSAAGVYQPQHF
TRBD1 | TRBJ2-2 | TRBV28 | - | TGTGCCAGCAGTAAAAAGACAGGGTGGGACGGGGAGCTGTTTTTT | CASSKKTGWDGELFF
TRBD1 | TRBJ1-5 | TRBV4-3 | few | TGCGCCAGCAGCTTCCGGACAGGGGATCAGCCCCAGCATTTT | CASSFRTGDQPQHF
TRBD1 | TRBJ2-6 | TRBV19 | once | TGTGCCAGTAGCCAGACAGGGGCTGGGGCCAACGTCCTGACTTTC | CASSQTGAGANVLTF
- | TRBJ1-1 | TRBV2 | once | TGTGCCAGCAGTGACCGACGGGGCACTGAAGCTTTCTTT | CASSDRRGTEAFF
- | TRBJ2-7 | TRBV6-2/TRBV6-3 | - | TGTGCCAGCAGTTACGCCCAGGGCTCCTACGAGCAGTACTTC | CASSYAQGSYEQYF
- | TRBJ2-1 | TRBV20-1 | few | TGCAGTGCTAGTGGGGACACCAACAATGAGCAGTTCTTC | CSASGDTNNEQFF
- | TRBJ1-1 | TRBV7-9 | - | TGTGCCAGCAGCGATACAGCTGGCAGGGACACTGAAGCTTTCTTT | CASSDTAGRDTEAFF
TRBD1 | TRBJ1-2 | TRBV7-2 | - | TGTGCCAGCAGCTTAATGGGGGGGACAGGGGGCCATGGCTACACCTTC | CASSLMGGTGGHGYTF
TRBD1 | TRBJ2-1 | TRBV5-5 | once | TGTGCCAGCAGCCTTACAGGGGGCAACTATAATGAGCAGTTCTTC | CASSLTGGNYNEQFF
- | TRBJ2-7 | TRBV5-4 | - | TGTGCCAGCGGTACAGAGTCCTACGAGCAGTACTTC | CASGTESYEQYF
- | TRBJ2-7 | TRBV7-9 | - | TGTGCCAGCAGCTTAGCACAGGGATACGAGCAGTACTTC | CASSLAQGYEQYF
- | TRBJ1-1 | TRBV19 | - | TGTGCCAGTAGGGCGAACACTGAAGCTTTCTTT | CASRANTEAFF
- | TRBJ1-1 | TRBV30 | - | TGTGCCTGGAGTGTACAGATCACTGAAGCTTTCTTT | CAWSVQITEAFF
TRBD1 | TRBJ2-1 | TRBV5-1 | once | TGCGCCAGCAGCTCACTTGTAACCGGGACAGGATTAGGTAATGAGCAGTTCTTC | CASSSLVTGTGLGNEQFF
TRBD2 | TRBJ2-3 | TRBV7-9 | - | TGTGCCAGCAGCTTAGGCCGCCGGGACTACACAGATACGCAGTATTTT | CASSLGRRDYTDTQYF
TRBD1 | TRBJ1-2 | TRBV27 | - | TGTGCCAGCAGTGACAGGGGGATCGGCTATGGCTACACCTTC | CASSDRGIGYGYTF
TRBD1 | TRBJ1-6 | TRBV6-1 | - | TGTGCCAGCAGTGATTTAACAGGGGATTCACCCCTCCACTTT | CASSDLTGDSPLHF
TRBD1 | TRBJ1-2 | TRBV18 | - | TGTGCCAGCTCACCAACGCCCAATACAGGGGGCTGGGGCTACACCTTC | CASSPTPNTGGWGYTF
TRBD1 | TRBJ1-1 | TRBV30 | - | TGTGCCTGGAGTGTACACAGGGGCTCTGAAGCTTTCTTT | CAWSVHRGSEAFF
TRBD2 | TRBJ2-7 | TRBV5-6 | - | TGTGCCAGCAGCGCGGGGAGGGTCTACGAGCAGTACTTC | CASSAGRVYEQYF
TRBD2 | TRBJ2-6 | TRBV4-2 | - | TGTGCCAGCAGCCCGACTAGCGGCCAGCTGACTATGCCCTCTGGGGCCAACGTCCTGACTTTC | CASSPTSGQLTMPSGANVLTF
- | TRBJ2-3 | TRBV3-1/TRBV3-2 | - | TGTGCCAGCAGCCAATGGGACACCTCTAGCACAGATACGCAGTATTTT | CASSQWDTSSTDTQYF